This T cell receptor beta chain originates from a study of cytomegalovirus exposure and HLA in healthy donors. This clone was recorded only once. Its target is not known. The V and J ends lost 0 bases and 3 bases respectively, with 9 bases between them. The CDR3 is 14 amino acids. In germline, CDR1 is SGDLS, CDR2 YYNGEE. The primer mix had 60 Vbeta and 13 Jbeta primers. TCRdb keeps only in-frame clones here, not all; method: immunoSEQ multiplex PCR. This table has roughly 200,000 clones, 80% to 85% appearing once. Regarding the study as a whole: A missense DCLRE1C variant was associated with V- and J-gene trimming of TCR beta chains in a later analysis, and an independent cohort replicated the association.

The sample consisted of PBMCs. This sequence originates from a woman in her thirties or forties in good health and CMV-seronegative. J is TRBJ1-1 and V is TRBV9; D is uncertain. The CDR3 reads CASSVARRDTEAFF. The CDR3 nucleotides are TGTGCCAGCAGCGTAGCTAGGAGGGACACTGAAGCTTTCTTT.